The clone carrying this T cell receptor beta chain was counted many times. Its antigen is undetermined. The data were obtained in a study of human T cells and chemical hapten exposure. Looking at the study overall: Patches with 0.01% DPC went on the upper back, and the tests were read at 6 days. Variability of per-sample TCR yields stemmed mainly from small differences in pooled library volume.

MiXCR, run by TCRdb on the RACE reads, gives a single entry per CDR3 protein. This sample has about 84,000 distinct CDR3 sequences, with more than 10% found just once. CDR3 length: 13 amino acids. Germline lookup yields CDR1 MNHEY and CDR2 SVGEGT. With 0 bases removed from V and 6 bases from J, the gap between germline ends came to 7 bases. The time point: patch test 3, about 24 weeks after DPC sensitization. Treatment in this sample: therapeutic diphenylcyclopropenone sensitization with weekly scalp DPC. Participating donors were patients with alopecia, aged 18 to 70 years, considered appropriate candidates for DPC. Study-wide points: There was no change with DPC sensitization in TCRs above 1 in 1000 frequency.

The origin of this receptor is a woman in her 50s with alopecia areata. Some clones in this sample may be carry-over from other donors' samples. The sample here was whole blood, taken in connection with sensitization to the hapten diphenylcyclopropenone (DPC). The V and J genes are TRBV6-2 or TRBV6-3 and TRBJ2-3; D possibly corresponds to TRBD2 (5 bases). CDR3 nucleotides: TGTGCCAGCAGTTACTCCTCGGGGGATACGCAGTATTTT. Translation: CASSYSSGDTQYF.